This T cell receptor beta chain stems from a study of cytomegalovirus exposure and HLA in healthy donors (dated 2017 in TCRdb). For the study in its entirety: An earlier analysis of approximately 640 of the donors reported 276 Gb of sequence data and around 120 million unique TCR beta sequences from roughly 200 million T cells. Besides the first cohort of under 700 subjects, a separate validation cohort made up of roughly 130 different subjects was used. Every repertoire in the discovery cohort had been generated on one and the same sequencing platform. Approximately 300 gigabases of sequencing data and tens of millions of unique TCR sequences were included in an early release covering roughly 700 HLA-typed donors. Donor age, sex, ethnicity and CMV serostatus were compiled together with the repertoire data. Of the roughly 400 genotyped donors, approximately 82% fell in the genetic ancestry cluster associated with self-reported Caucasian donors. The study aimed to test whether signatures of past pathogen exposure could be identified by cataloging public T cell receptors. Both class I and class II loci were covered by HLA typing, at four-digit resolution. Five DR-DQ haplotypes were handled as single units for association and clustering, since linkage in the cohort was strong. The later analysis used no new phenotypic data to find candidate immune exposures, relying instead on TCR beta sequences and their occurrence across donors. The study used immunosequencing to profile the T cell repertoires of several hundred subjects and linked those repertoires to cytomegalovirus serostatus. On average, roughly 250,000 unique TCR beta nucleotide sequences were sequenced per donor among a few hundred genotyped donors of the cohort, with roughly 18% of those sequences being non-productive. To decide whether each TCR beta V gene segment behaved as functional or pseudogenic, an earlier analysis of approximately 620 of the donors relied on high-throughput TCR beta sequencing. In a later genetic analysis, genome-wide SNP genotypes for about 65% of the 666 donors were used, and that subset was treated as a discovery cohort. The number of typed donors differed by locus: about 629-630 for A, B, C, DRB1 and DQB1; some 500 for DQA1; approximately 600 for DPA1; and about 450 for DPB1. A later analysis re-examined previously published TCR beta repertoires from just over 650 donors and added high-resolution HLA genotyping to investigate patterns of TCR occurrence. To predict cytomegalovirus infection status, the study brought together high-throughput TCR immunosequencing, statistical association of individual TCRs with disease status, and machine learning.

The library was made by the immunoSEQ multiplex PCR assay. A mixture of 60 forward primers for TCR Vbeta segments and 13 reverse primers for TCR Jbeta segments was used in the multiplex PCR. Amplification of the CDR3 region of rearranged TCR beta genes was performed with a multiplex PCR assay on genomic DNA. On the Illumina HiSeq System, the amplified TCR beta libraries were sequenced as 87-base-pair reads. Under the source paper's analysis protocol: In a later analysis, roughly 80 million unique TCR beta chains were counted across the roughly 670 repertoires, and about 10 million of these chains were shared by at least two donors. Raw reads were error-corrected and collapsed into unique sequences by a nearest-neighbor algorithm in which closely related sequences were merged to remove PCR and sequencing errors. To assign V, D and J gene segments, CDR3 sequences were aligned to IMGT reference sequences. For a sequence to be retained, a match of at least six nucleotides to both a V gene segment and a J gene segment was required. A rearrangement counted as productive if the CDR3 had no stop codons and remained in frame with V and J, and every other rearrangement counted as non-productive. CDR3 was defined by IMGT convention, running from the second conserved V-encoded cysteine to the conserved J-encoded phenylalanine. The earlier analysis of around 640 of the donors excluded sequences that lacked an unambiguous match to a single V gene segment. In an earlier analysis of several hundred of the donors, V segments were called functional above 56.7% productive rearrangements and were called segregating when the between-donor standard deviation exceeded 5%. To diagnose cytomegalovirus status from the catalog of TCR beta chain sequences, a statistical classification framework was built. A later analysis assigned V and J genes by comparing TCR nucleotide sequences with IMGT/GENE-DB human TR gene sequences. A later analysis assigned CDR3 sequences and most-parsimonious VDJ recombination scenarios with the TCRdist pipeline. A later analysis defined each TCR beta chain by its CDR3 amino acid sequence plus V-gene family, and excluded reads lacking a unique V-gene family. As a way to deal with suspected cross-contamination and a sequencing artifact, a later analysis dropped 500 to 700 nucleotide sequences that were highly shared and had low generation probability. In a later analysis, a clonal expansion index was calculated for each public chain from normalized within-repertoire ranks of inferred template counts. In a later analysis, generation probabilities were computed with a VDJ recombination model fitted to out-of-frame rearrangements, and the resulting probabilities were checked against IGoR. Hypergeometric tests were used in a later analysis to score TCR-TCR, TCR-HLA and TCR-CMV co-occurrence, with a repertoire-size bias correction applied to the TCR pairs. To estimate false discovery rates, a later analysis permuted the HLA or CMV assignments 20 times. A later analysis grouped co-occurring TCRs with DBSCAN, adding TCRdist sequence similarity when clustering within HLA-allele-positive subsets. Repertoires with fewer than 30,000 or more than 120,000 public chains were left out of co-occurrence clustering, as were about five repertoires with anomalous nucleotide sharing. TCRdb's version of the immuneACCESS table is confined to in-frame rearrangements and falls short of the full clone set. An unresolved V gene accounts for under half of the shortfall where checked; the remainder is of unknown origin. V and J calls and clone size are those listed in that table; D and trimming were worked out from the DNA. The sample records about 160,000 clones, 80% to 90% of which are singletons. In total, the top ten clones hold 1.9% of the sample.

As for this clone: Its specific antigen is unknown. One base away there is no much larger clone; base qualities are not given.

General study outcomes and caveats: Across donors, most TCR sequences were observed very rarely, whereas some public TCRs were present in many individuals. Linkage disequilibrium might explain the correlated functional status among segregating V segments, but an unknown experimental factor could not be excluded. According to a later genetic analysis, donors in an Asian-associated ancestry cluster had fewer N-insertions in productive TCRs than the approximately 650-donor mean. The study listed 164 TCR beta chains as associated with cytomegalovirus. Roughly uniform sequencing depth across donors was assumed in presence/absence analyses, although this assumption may not hold. According to the authors, the approach could potentially be generalized to other disease states and immunological phenotypes. The only immune exposure information available for the cohort was CMV serostatus. A later analysis found that TCR association rates varied across HLA loci, with DRB1 alleles showing the most associated TCRs and HLA-C alleles the fewest. The cohort was sequenced for TCR beta chains only, and without alpha or paired-chain data the features that could be detected were limited. In an earlier analysis of over 550 of the donors, most TCR beta V segments were observed in productive rearrangements about 87% or about 30% of the time, broadly matching IMGT annotations. According to a later analysis, parvovirus B19, influenza, CMV and Epstein-Barr virus appeared linked to several top co-occurrence clusters. V-gene and J-gene trimming of TCR beta chains was associated with a missense DCLRE1C variant in a later genetic analysis, and the association was replicated in an independent cohort. When HLA alleles, especially DR and DQ, strongly co-occurred, TCR associations were difficult to assign to individual alleles. A later analysis found that most CMV-associated TCR beta chains appeared HLA-restricted, with HLA associations seemingly driven largely by CMV exposure. Because HLA typing was unavailable for some donors at each locus, only the typed subset was used in association tests. A cluster of highly shared sequence variants was judged likely to be a technical artifact of the sequencing pipeline. A further reported finding was that TCR beta sequences accurately predicted the HLA-A and HLA-B alleles for most subjects in the first cohort. A few of the identified cytomegalovirus-associated TCR beta chains were confirmed in vitro to be specific for cytomegalovirus antigens. Because counts were too low, around 17 rarely observed V segments, including chromosome 9 orphons, were left out of the earlier analysis of about 500 of the donors. At a false discovery rate of 0.05, a later analysis linked 16,951 TCR beta sequences to specific HLA alleles. A later analysis found that HLA-associated TCR beta chains were more clonally expanded and had lower generation probabilities than equally common non-associated chains. The classifier was reported to diagnose cytomegalovirus status with high specificity and sensitivity in both the original and validation cohorts.

The cohort was made up of about 670 healthy bone marrow donors. At the time of sampling, all cohort members were nominally healthy, though unrecorded immune exposures were likely present. The donor was CMV seronegative and belonged to the group of 320 or so seronegative cohort members. Every donor gave a peripheral blood sample, and the peripheral blood mononuclear cells from that sample were used for TCR beta sequencing. The Qiagen DNeasy Blood Extraction Kit was used to extract genomic DNA from the blood cell samples. This TCR came from a young woman in good health and CMV-seronegative. The sample was PBMCs.

This receptor carries the CDR3 CASTPGYNEQFF. DNA sequence: TGTGCCAGTACCCCGGGCTACAATGAGCAGTTCTTC. The rearranged chain carries TRBV19 and TRBJ2-1; the D gene assignment is ambiguous. The CDR3 runs 12 residues from the cysteine to the phenylalanine. Here the CDR3 DNA is all that survives: 36 bases in frame from base 1. CDR1 and CDR2 were assigned from the germline V gene (reference sequence) as LNHDA and SQIVND. V was cut back by 7 bases and J by 3 bases, leaving a gap of 7 bases between them. When the CDR3 is completed using the reference TRBV19 and TRBJ2-1 genes on either side, the full variable domain is DGGITQSPKYLFRKEGQNVTLSCEQNLNHDAMYWYRQDPGQGLRLIYYSQIVNDFQKGDIAEGYSVSREKKESFPLTVTSAQKNPTAFYLCASTPGYNEQFFGPGTRLTVL.